This TCR beta chain was sequenced for a study of blood T cells in healthy people across ages. The V and J ends lost 6 bases and 6 bases respectively, with 14 bases between them. Germline V gene data show CDR1 as MNHGY and CDR2 as SVAAGI. CDR3 length: 14 residues. A second PCR of roughly 7 to 11 cycles used a sample-barcoded 5' primer and a J-beta primer mix. Using its own MiXCR run on the 5' RACE reads, TCRdb lists one record per CDR3 protein. The table includes roughly 1.6 million distinct CDR3 sequences, about 35% detected once. General study findings and limits: More naive CD4+ cells and higher diversity were found in long-lived than in aged donors.

The sample holds a few counts of this clonotype. Its antigen is unknown. Sequencing used blood. The rearrangement joins TRBV6-9 to TRBJ1-4, with D unresolved. The origin of this receptor is a woman in her twenties or thirties in good health. In DNA form, the CDR3 reads TGTGCCAGCAGGGCGACGGACCTTGATGAAAAACTGTTTTTT. Amino acid sequence: CASRATDLDEKLFF.